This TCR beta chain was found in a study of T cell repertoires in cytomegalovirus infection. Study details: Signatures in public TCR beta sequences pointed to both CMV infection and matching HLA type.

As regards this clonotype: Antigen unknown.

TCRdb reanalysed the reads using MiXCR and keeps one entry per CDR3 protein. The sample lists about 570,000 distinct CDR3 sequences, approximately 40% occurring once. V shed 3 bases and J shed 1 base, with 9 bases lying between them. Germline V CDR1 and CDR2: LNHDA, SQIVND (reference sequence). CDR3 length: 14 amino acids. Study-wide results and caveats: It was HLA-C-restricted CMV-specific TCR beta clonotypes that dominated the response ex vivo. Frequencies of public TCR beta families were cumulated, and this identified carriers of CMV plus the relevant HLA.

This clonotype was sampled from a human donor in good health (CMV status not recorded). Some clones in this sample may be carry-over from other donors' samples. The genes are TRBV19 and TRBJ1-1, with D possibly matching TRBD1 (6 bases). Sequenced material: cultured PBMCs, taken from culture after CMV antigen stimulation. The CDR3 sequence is CASSMRGQNTEAFF. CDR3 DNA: TGTGCCAGTAGTATGCGGGGACAGAACACTGAAGCTTTCTTT.